This TCR beta chain was obtained from a study of blood T cell repertoires in COVID-19 (dated by TCRdb to between 2020 and 2021). For context, the study as a whole: Collaborator samples came from the United States, Italy and Spain and covered acute and convalescent phases of COVID-19. Where HLA class I and class II types were available, the types were taken from metadata supplied by the sample provider, not from assay-based typing. The samples were drawn from the first 160 participants of the ongoing ImmuneRACE study and from some 1,300 subjects provided by 6 global collaborators. Deeply sampled blood TCRbeta repertoires from subjects exposed to, actively infected with, or recovered from COVID-19 were included in the dataset. The prospective study material was composed of cDNA or gDNA derived from T cells, B-cell-depleted T cells, or PBMCs. The sample metadata nearly always contained a de-identified subject ID, COVID-19 status, age in years and sex. The repertoires were made available in a free public database intended to serve as a resource for research on the immune response to SARS-CoV-2.

Each collaborating institution followed its own protocols to collect whole blood in K2EDTA tubes. Collaborator samples were shipped for TCRbeta analysis as frozen whole blood, isolated PBMCs, or DNA extracted from either sample type. CDR1 and CDR2, per the germline V gene (reference sequence), are SEHNR and FQNEAQ. The V and J ends are trimmed by 1 base and 7 bases, leaving 8 bases between them. From cysteine to phenylalanine, the CDR3 is 14 amino acids long. CDR3 DNA is the only sequence kept; it has 42 bases, read in frame from the first base. Remarks on this clone: Its antigen is unknown. Base quality data are lacking; no much larger clone is found one base away.

Overall study results and their limits: The amount of clinical and demographic metadata varied by source and participant and was provided uncurated.

TCRbeta CDR3 regions were amplified from genomic DNA by means of the immunoSEQ Assay, a bias-controlled multiplex PCR. The paper's data handling went like this. Nucleated cell counts per sample were estimated from amplification of reference gene primers within the assay. Sequence reads were collapsed and filtered to measure the absolute abundance of every unique TCRbeta CDR3 rearrangement. For each sample, productive Simpson clonality was calculated as the square root of Simpson's diversity index across productive rearrangements. What TCRdb holds here is the immuneACCESS table cut down to in-frame rearrangements. Part of the clones is not present; checked against another copy, under half of the missing clones reflect an unresolved V gene, and the others are unexplained. Clone size and V and J calls were adopted from that table, with D and trimming inferred from the DNA. The table for this sample lists under 300,000 clones; around 86% of them were counted only once. Less than 8.5% of the sample goes to the ten largest clones.

Recombination joined TRBV7-9 with TRBJ1-6, with no confident D gene call. This receptor was taken from a woman in her 70s with active or convalescent COVID-19. Material for sequencing was peripheral blood. The nucleotide sequence reads TGTGCCAGCAGCTTAGGAGCGGCGAATTCACCCCTCCACTTT. It specifies CASSLGAANSPLHF.